This T cell receptor beta chain appears in the sequencing data of a study of T cell responses to AZD1222 COVID-19 vaccine (dated by TCRdb to about 2021). Study-wide context: AZD1222 recipients whose second dose came at about 4 weeks and those whose second dose came at about 12 weeks were combined into one group, since spike-specific TCR depth and breadth did not differ between the two schedules. Trial participants were enrolled by age into 18-55, 56-69 and 70-plus year subgroups, with around 150, 28 and 57 TCR-sequenced participants respectively. A total of just over 230 trial participants underwent TCR sequencing, of whom nearly 210 had received two doses of AZD1222 and approximately 25 had received two doses of the MenACWY control vaccine. Study-wide findings and limitations: After two AZD1222 doses, spike-specific TCR breadth and depth were significantly higher than at day 0 and than in MenACWY recipients. Only 5 to 7 AZD1222 recipients were SARS-CoV-2 seropositive at baseline, limiting conclusions about previously exposed vaccinees. Because no samples from the day 14 peak response were available, repertoires could be characterized only after the peak T cell response. In the small 56-69-year group, the increase in depth fell short of significance, most likely because of low power. Participants were mostly white British and included more females than males, and it was suggested by the authors that clonal diversity may have been underestimated. The whole spike protein was spanned by vaccine-associated CD4 TCRs, and dominant responses were seen in regions 160-218 and 743-854. Reportedly, almost half of the unique spike-specific TCRs recognized epitopes lying outside the regions that are mutated in the B.1.351 and B.1.1.7 variants.

Sample time point, as interpreted from the label and publication: baseline before first vaccination. Vaccinee samples came from UK trials COV001 and COV002, including a single-blind randomized controlled phase 2/3 trial of AZD1222 (ChAdOx1 nCoV-19) in healthy adults. Trial participant PBMC samples were collected at day 0 and day 28 after the second dose for TCRbeta chain sequencing. The trim is 3 bases for V and 1 base for J, with a gap of 15 bases between the germline ends. The CDR3 spans 16 residues, from the cysteine through the phenylalanine. Only the CDR3 region is kept as DNA, spanning 48 bases read in frame from base 1. The germline V gene sets CDR1 to KGHSH and CDR2 to LQKENI. In its sample, this clone was seen a few times. Its antigen is currently not known. Base qualities are not recorded, but no much larger clone differs from it by a single base. The CDR3 regions of human TCRbeta chains were subjected to immunosequencing. The authors' analysis ran thus. Repertoire TCRs were checked for matches against a reference library of SARS-CoV-2-specific TCRs that had been generated using the MIRA antigen-specificity platform. Breadth was defined as the fraction of unique TCRs that were SARS-CoV-2-associated, and depth was defined as the fraction of total T cells that were SARS-CoV-2-associated. Using the MIRA data, each spike-specific TCR was mapped to the spike region that the TCR reacts to and placed in a CD4 or CD8 class. Log10-transformed breadth and depth values were compared by one-way ANOVA with Sidak's multiple comparisons tests. TCRdb mirrors the immuneACCESS table, restricted to in-frame sequences. Some clones are absent from its copies; in checked studies, under half trace to an unresolved V gene, and the reason for the others is unknown. The DNA was the basis for D and trimming; V, J and clone size are from that table. The sample records approximately 110,000 clones, 70% to 90% of which are singletons. Clones ranked in the top ten supply approximately 5% of the sample.

The rearranged segments are TRBV18 and TRBJ1-1, and the D gene may be TRBD1, 6 bases matching. This TCR was sampled from an adult in good health. The sample was peripheral blood, taken on day 0 of AZD1222 vaccination. The CDR3 sequence is CASSPRQVVSNTEAFF. The sequenced DNA: TGTGCCAGCTCACCGAGACAGGTGGTTTCGAACACTGAAGCTTTCTTT.